Below, one T cell receptor beta chain is given with its context. Antigen unknown. This CDR3 has 15 amino acids. Germline-derived CDR1 and CDR2 are MDHEN and SYDVKM. V gave up 5 bases and J gave up 0 bases; unmatched junction bases: 6. The treatment was: approximately 11-day PBMC culture with coronavirus spike peptide pools or control peptides (ViraFEST assay). Once peptide pools had expanded antigen-specific T cells, ViraFEST sequenced TCRs. This entry is derived from a study of vaccination and CD4 T cells after COVID-19. Background on the study: Post-vaccination specimens were collected at a median of approximately 66 days following dose two (range 14 to 241).

The Oncomine TCR Beta short-read assay was applied to DNA of cultured CD4+ T cells. MiXCR was run by TCRdb on the PCR reads, yielding one entry per CDR3 protein. The table shows 12,000 or so distinct CDR3 sequences, with approximately 47% occurring only once. Material for sequencing was cultured CD4+ T cells from blood. The chain links TRBV28 to TRBJ2-7; 8 nucleotides match TRBD2. The clonotype was recovered from a human donor with COVID-19. The CDR3: CASSITSGLSYEQYF. CDR3 nucleotide sequence: TGTGCCAGCAGTATAACTAGCGGCCTCTCCTACGAGCAGTACTTC.